Each of the 16 T cell receptor beta chains below was sequenced from the same sample in a study of shared clonotypes between healthy human individuals. Profiling relied on immunoSEQ multiplex PCR, and the TCRdb table lists in-frame clones only, not all of them. The sample has 2,500,000 or so clones, roughly 93% seen once. Source material: naive CD4+ T cells from PBMCs. Subset in this sample: CD45RA+ positively selected. The receptors were gathered from a man younger than 30 in good health. Some clones in this sample may be carry-over from other donors' samples.

Concerning this clone: The sample contains more than one DNA sequence encoding this CDR3. The genes are TRBV19 and TRBJ1-2; D uncertain. Germline values: CDR1 LNHDA, CDR2 SQIVND (reference sequence). Trimming shortened V by 2 bases and J by 8 bases, and 9 bases separated the two germline ends. The CDR3 is 12 residues long. The CDR3 nucleotides are TGTGCCAGTAGTATATCGGGAGGGGGCTACACCTTC. Protein sequence: CASSISGGGYTF.

Details on this clone: Sequence at one end of the junction differs from germline and may be a read error. The CDR3 nucleotides read TGTGCCAGCAGTGAATCTCTAGCAGGGGTCTTC. It codes for CASSESLAGVF. The J gene is TRBJ2-1, the V gene TRBV2; possibly TRBD1 for D (6 bases). The germline gives CDR1 SNHLY, CDR2 FYNNEI. CDR3 size: 11 residues.

Concerning this clone: Other DNA sequences in this sample translate to the same CDR3. The chain combines TRBV5-1 with TRBJ1-2, with TRBD1 as a possible D gene (5 bases). This CDR3 has 13 amino acids. CDR1 SGHRS and CDR2 YFSETQ come from the germline V gene. Trimming stripped 2 bases from V and 1 base from J, with 6 bases between. CDR3 loop: CASSFDSNYGYTF. CDR3 nucleotide sequence: TGCGCCAGCAGCTTTGACAGTAACTATGGCTACACCTTC.

This rearrangement joins TRBV6-6 to TRBJ2-1; D may be TRBD2 (6 bases). The CDR3 has 15 residues. Trimming left V 5 bases short and J 7 bases short, with 18 bases between. Germline V gene sequence: CDR1 MNHNY, CDR2 SVGAGI (reference sequence). The CDR3, as DNA: TGTGCCAGCAGTATCGCCCCCGGGGCGGGGAATGAGCAGTTCTTC. Protein: CASSIAPGAGNEQFF.

This chain links TRBV4-3 with TRBJ2-7, with TRBD1 matching 7 bases. The length of the CDR3 is 14 residues. Trimming removed 2 bases from V and 4 bases from J; junction bases left unmatched: 5. CDR1 and CDR2 (germline): LGHNA, YSLEER. The CDR3: CASSQRQGDYEQYF. DNA of the CDR3: TGCGCCAGCAGCCAAAGACAGGGAGATTACGAGCAGTACTTC.

The genes are TRBV6-5 and TRBJ2-7; perhaps TRBD2 as D (7 bases). This CDR3 spans 14 amino acids. CDR1 is MNHEY, CDR2 SVGAGI, per germline. Between the trimmed V and J ends, which lost 7 bases and 5 bases, there was a span of 18 bases. The CDR3 here is CASKRGGLGNEQYF. CDR3 nucleotides: TGTGCCAGCAAAAGGGGGGGGTTGGGCAACGAGCAGTACTTC.

The genes are TRBV7-6 and TRBJ1-6; D perhaps matches TRBD1 (5 bases). The germline gives CDR1 SGHVS, CDR2 FNYEAQ. The CDR3 sequence is 12 residues long. V was trimmed by 4 bases and J by 11 bases, leaving 9 bases between them. The CDR3 protein is CASSSPGAPLHF. CDR3 nucleotide sequence: TGTGCCAGCAGCTCCCCGGGGGCACCCCTCCACTTT.

CDR3 protein: CASSTDGAANTGELFF. In nucleotides, the CDR3 is TGCGCCAGCAGCACCGACGGAGCCGCGAACACCGGGGAGCTGTTTTTT. J is TRBJ2-2 and V is TRBV5-1; D is unresolved. Germline lookup yields CDR1 SGHRS and CDR2 YFSETQ. V lost 4 bases, J lost 0 bases, and 13 bases lay in between. This CDR3 is 16 amino acids long.

This clone was seen a single time. This sequence joins TRBV5-8 and TRBJ1-5; D gene unclear. Germline V gene lookup returns CDR1 SGHTS and CDR2 YDEGEE. This CDR3 comprises 14 residues. V lost 2 bases to trimming and J lost 2 bases, with 8 bases between them. Here the CDR3 reads CASSFLSGNQPQHF. CDR3 bases: TGTGCCAGCAGCTTTTTGTCGGGCAATCAGCCCCAGCATTTT.

The gene calls are TRBV9 and TRBJ2-3; no clear D. The V end was cut by 3 bases, the J end by 0 bases, with 11 bases between. Germline V gene sequence: CDR1 SGDLS, CDR2 YYNGEE. This CDR3 contains 15 residues. Here the CDR3 DNA reads TGTGCCAGCAGCGCCGGGTTTTCTAGCACAGATACGCAGTATTTT. Translated: CASSAGFSSTDTQYF.

The chain combines TRBV7-2 with TRBJ1-1; a possible D gene is TRBD1 (6 bases). The V gene lost 5 bases and the J gene lost 4 bases, with 17 bases spanning the gap. In germline, CDR1 is SGHTA, CDR2 FQGNSA. CDR3 length: 15 residues. CDR3 in amino acids: CASSPPGQRGTEAFF. The CDR3 coding sequence is TGTGCCAGCAGCCCCCCGGGACAACGGGGCACTGAAGCTTTCTTT.

Notes on this clone: Within the sample, other DNA sequences also encode this same CDR3. The chain links TRBV7-7 to TRBJ2-1; 8 nucleotides line up with TRBD1. The CDR3 totals 15 residues. The germline CDR1 and CDR2 sequences are SSHAT and FNYEAQ (reference sequence). V gave up 4 bases and J gave up 0 bases; unmatched junction bases: 2. As DNA, the CDR3 is TGTGCCAGCAGCTCTGGACAGGGCTCCTACAATGAGCAGTTCTTC. The encoded protein is CASSSGQGSYNEQFF.

The CDR3 region is CASSPERLSYNEQFF. The CDR3 coding sequence is TGTGCCAGCAGCCCGGAAAGGCTCTCTTACAATGAGCAGTTCTTC. The rearrangement uses TRBV5-4 and TRBJ2-1; D is uncertain. The V and J ends lost 4 bases and 4 bases respectively, with 15 bases between them. The length of the CDR3 is 15 residues. The germline CDR1 and CDR2 sequences are SGHNT and YYREEE (reference sequence).

The chain employs TRBV27 and TRBJ1-2, with 9 positions matching TRBD1. V dropped 4 bases and J dropped 5; count of bases not matched to a gene: 11. The CDR3 sequence is 16 residues long. CDR1 and CDR2 from the germline V gene are MNHEY and SMNVEV (reference sequence). The CDR3 protein is CASSSISTGGWYGYTF. CDR3 DNA: TGTGCCAGCAGTTCAATCTCCACAGGGGGCTGGTATGGCTACACCTTC.

The chain links TRBV7-6 to TRBJ2-1; 10 nucleotides match TRBD2. The CDR3 length is 18 residues. Germline V CDR1 and CDR2: SGHVS, FNYEAQ. Losses at the gene ends were 4 bases for V and 4 bases for J; bases not matched to a gene: 13. The CDR3 region has the DNA TGTGCCAGCAGCTCCATAAGCGGGAGGGGATTGGGGTACAATGAGCAGTTCTTC. Encoded protein: CASSSISGRGLGYNEQFF.

This clone was found once. The chain uses TRBV28 and TRBJ1-1, with a possible D match to TRBD1 (5 bases). This CDR3 spans 18 amino acids. Looked up from germline, CDR1 is MDHEN and CDR2 is SYDVKM. Trimming removed 2 bases at V and 1 base at J, with 20 bases between. CDR3: CASSLGRGLGGRNTEAFF. CDR3 DNA sequence: TGTGCCAGCAGTTTAGGGAGGGGACTTGGAGGTAGGAACACTGAAGCTTTCTTT.